Listed below are T cell receptor beta chains from one sample, sequenced in a study of response to subunit inactivated influenza vaccine. TCRdb re-analysed the RT-PCR reads in MiXCR, keeping a single row per CDR3 protein. Here the sample spans about 540,000 distinct CDR3 sequences, 20% to 25% being singletons. These data were also reused for a study on T cells expressing NK-cell markers.

Specimen: CD4+ T cells sorted from PBMCs, collected 12 days after vaccination. The receptors originated from a man over 45 who received an inactivated influenza vaccine. The CDR3 runs from the conserved cysteine through the conserved F or W. Each record gives: D gene, clone size, V gene, CDR3 length, J gene, CDR3 DNA, CDR3 protein. D genes are given only for firm matches. For some rows the clone size is stated as once, few or many, or as a class when expanded; others skip it.

-	few	TRBV27	13	TRBJ2-7	TGTGCCAGCAGTTTCGATAACTCCTACGAGCAGTACTTC	CASSFDNSYEQYF
-	-	TRBV6-2/TRBV6-3	14	TRBJ2-4	TGTGCCAGCAGTCGTGAGGGGGACAAAAACATTCAGTACTTC	CASSREGDKNIQYF
TRBD1	few	TRBV15	13	TRBJ1-5	TGTGCCACCAGCATGACAGGGGATCAGCCCCAGCATTTT	CATSMTGDQPQHF
-	few	TRBV14	16	TRBJ2-7	TGTGCCAGCAGCCAAGATCAACGGGGCCTCTCCTACGAGCAGTACTTC	CASSQDQRGLSYEQYF
-	few	TRBV7-9	14	TRBJ1-2	TGTGCCAGCAGCTCAGAACACCTTAACTATGGCTACACCTTC	CASSSEHLNYGYTF
-	-	TRBV27	18	TRBJ1-1	TGTGCCAGCAGTTTCCACGGGCAAGGGGGAGGTATGAACACTGAAGCTTTCTTT	CASSFHGQGGGMNTEAFF
TRBD1	few	TRBV20-1	15	TRBJ1-6	TGCAGTGCTAGGCCCCCGGGACAGGGGCTCGGGCCCCTCCACTTT	CSARPPGQGLGPLHF
-	-	TRBV29-1	11	TRBJ2-7	TGCAGCGTTGCGGCAGGCTACGAGCAGTACTTC	CSVAAGYEQYF
TRBD1	-	TRBV4-2	15	TRBJ1-4	TGTGCCAGCAGCCCCACAGGGGAAACTAATGAAAAACTGTTTTTT	CASSPTGETNEKLFF
-	few	TRBV20-1	13	TRBJ1-4	TGCAGTGCCCGTAGGACAGCCGAAGAAAAACTGTTTTTT	CSARRTAEEKLFF
TRBD2	few	TRBV7-3	17	TRBJ2-3	TGTGCCAGCAGCTTAACGGCTAGCGGGGTTAGCGCAGATACGCAGTATTTT	CASSLTASGVSADTQYF
-	-	TRBV4-1	15	TRBJ2-7	TGCGCCAGCAGCCAAGAAGGCAGGGCGTCCTACGAGCAGTACTTC	CASSQEGRASYEQYF
-	-	TRBV10-3	10	TRBJ1-5	TGTGCCATCAGTGATCAGAGCCAGCATTTT	CAISDQSQHF
-	many	TRBV5-1	12	TRBJ2-5	TGCGCCACCCGGGGTCTCCAAGAGACCCAGTACTTC	CATRGLQETQYF
-	-	TRBV20-1	13	TRBJ2-3	TGCAGTGCTAGAGAGGCAGGGATGGATACGCAGTATTTT	CSAREAGMDTQYF
-	few	TRBV20-1	14	TRBJ1-5	TGCAGTGCTAGTCAAGGGGGAGGCAATCAGCCCCAGCATTTT	CSASQGGGNQPQHF
TRBD1	few	TRBV3-1	14	TRBJ2-1	TGTGCCAGCAGCCCTCAAGCAGGACAGGGGATTCTGTTCTTC	CASSPQAGQGILFF
-	many	TRBV20-1	10	TRBJ1-2	TGCAGTGCTAGTACTTCCGGCTACACCTTC	CSASTSGYTF
TRBD2	many	TRBV5-8	17	TRBJ2-3	TGTGCCAGCAGCCCCGGGACTAGCGGGGGGGGCACAGATACGCAGTATTTT	CASSPGTSGGGTDTQYF
TRBD1	-	TRBV7-2	14	TRBJ1-2	TGTGCCAGCAGCTTGACAGGGGGGAACTATGGCTACACCTTC	CASSLTGGNYGYTF
-	-	TRBV20-1	15	TRBJ2-2	TGCAGTGCCCCAAACCGACGAACTAACACCGGGGAGCTGTTTTTT	CSAPNRRTNTGELFF
-	-	TRBV3-1	13	TRBJ2-1	TGTGCCAGCAGCCTTCAGGCTTTAGATGAGCAGTTCTTC	CASSLQALDEQFF
TRBD2	-	TRBV7-2	18	TRBJ2-2	TGTGCCAGCAGCTTACCGAAGCGGGGGGGCCGGGACACCGGGGAGCTGTTTTTT	CASSLPKRGGRDTGELFF
-	-	TRBV5-1	14	TRBJ2-7	TGCGCCAGCAGCAAAACGACAGGACTTTACGAGCAGTACTTC	CASSKTTGLYEQYF
-	-	TRBV20-1	10	TRBJ1-2	TGCAGTGCCGAAGCGTATGGCTACACCTTC	CSAEAYGYTF
TRBD2	-	TRBV4-2	14	TRBJ2-5	TGTGCCAGCAGCCAAGGGCTAGCGGGAGAGACCCAGTACTTC	CASSQGLAGETQYF
-	-	TRBV6-2/TRBV6-3	13	TRBJ1-2	TGTGCCAGCAGTTCGGCAGGGGCTTATGGCTACACCTTC	CASSSAGAYGYTF
TRBD1	-	TRBV11-2	15	TRBJ2-5	TGTGCCAGCAGCTGGGGGACAGGAGCCCAAGAGACCCAGTACTTC	CASSWGTGAQETQYF
-	-	TRBV12-3/TRBV12-4	17	TRBJ1-1	TGTGCCAGCAGGCTGACAAGGGCCACTGTGAGGAACACTGAAGCTTTCTTT	CASRLTRATVRNTEAFF
-	-	TRBV28	14	TRBJ2-1	TGTGCCAGCAGGAGAGGGCAGGTTCATAATGAGCAGTTCTTC	CASRRGQVHNEQFF